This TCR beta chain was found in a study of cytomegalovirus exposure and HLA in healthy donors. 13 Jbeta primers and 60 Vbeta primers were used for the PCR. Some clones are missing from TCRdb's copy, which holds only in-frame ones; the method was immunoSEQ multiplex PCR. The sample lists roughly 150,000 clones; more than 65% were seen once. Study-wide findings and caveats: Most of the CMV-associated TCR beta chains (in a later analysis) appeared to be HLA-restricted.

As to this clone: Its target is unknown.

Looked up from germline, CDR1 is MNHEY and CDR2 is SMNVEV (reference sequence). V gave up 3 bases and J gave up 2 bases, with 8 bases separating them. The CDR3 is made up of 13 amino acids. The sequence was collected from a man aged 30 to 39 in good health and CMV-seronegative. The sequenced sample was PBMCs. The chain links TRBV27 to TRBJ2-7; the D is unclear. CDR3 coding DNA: TGTGCCAGCAGTTTCTATGCCACCTACGAGCAGTACTTC. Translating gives CASSFYATYEQYF.